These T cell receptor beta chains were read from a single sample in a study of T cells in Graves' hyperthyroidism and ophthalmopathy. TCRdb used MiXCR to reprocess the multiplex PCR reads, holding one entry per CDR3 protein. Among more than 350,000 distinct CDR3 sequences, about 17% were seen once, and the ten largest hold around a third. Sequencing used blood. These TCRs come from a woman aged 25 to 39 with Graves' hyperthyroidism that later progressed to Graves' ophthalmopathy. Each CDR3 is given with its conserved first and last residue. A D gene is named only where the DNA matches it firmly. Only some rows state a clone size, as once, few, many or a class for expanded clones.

CDR3aa: CASSQVRAGPQETQYF; CDR3nt: TGCGCCAGCAGCCAAGTGAGGGCGGGACCCCAAGAGACCCAGTACTTC; d_gene: -; v_gene: TRBV4-1; j_gene: TRBJ2-5; abundance: -
CDR3aa: CASRPRLAYTGELFF; CDR3nt: TGTGCCAGCAGACCTCGACTAGCCTACACCGGGGAGCTGTTTTTT; d_gene: TRBD2; v_gene: TRBV6-2/TRBV6-3; j_gene: TRBJ2-2; abundance: many
CDR3aa: CASSEAGVGETQYF; CDR3nt: TGTGCCAGCAGTGAAGCTGGGGTGGGAGAGACCCAGTACTTC; d_gene: -; v_gene: TRBV2; j_gene: TRBJ2-5; abundance: many
CDR3aa: CASSLWGPSYEQYF; CDR3nt: TGTGCCAGCAGTTTATGGGGTCCTTCCTACGAGCAGTACTTC; d_gene: -; v_gene: TRBV28; j_gene: TRBJ2-7; abundance: many
CDR3aa: CASSQELREWDNEQFF; CDR3nt: TGTGCCAGCAGCCAAGAACTGCGGGAGTGGGACAATGAGCAGTTCTTC; d_gene: TRBD2; v_gene: TRBV4-2; j_gene: TRBJ2-1; abundance: many
CDR3aa: CASSPPGVSPLHF; CDR3nt: TGTGCCAGCAGCCCTCCAGGGGTTTCACCCCTCCACTTT; d_gene: -; v_gene: TRBV12-3/TRBV12-4; j_gene: TRBJ1-6; abundance: many
CDR3aa: CAWSLLAGGTDTQYF; CDR3nt: TGTGCCTGGAGTTTGCTAGCGGGAGGCACAGATACGCAGTATTTT; d_gene: TRBD2; v_gene: TRBV30; j_gene: TRBJ2-3; abundance: few
CDR3aa: CASSSGTGDVSYEQYF; CDR3nt: TGTGCCAGCAGCTCCGGGACAGGGGACGTATCCTACGAGCAGTACTTC; d_gene: TRBD1; v_gene: TRBV12-3/TRBV12-4; j_gene: TRBJ2-7; abundance: -
CDR3aa: CASSLVSRFSGNTIYF; CDR3nt: TGCGCCAGCAGCTTGGTGTCACGGTTCTCTGGAAACACCATATATTTT; d_gene: -; v_gene: TRBV5-1; j_gene: TRBJ1-3; abundance: -
CDR3aa: CASSGPRGLSGGTIYF; CDR3nt: TGTGCCAGCAGTGGACCTCGCGGCCTCTCGGGGGGGACCATATATTTT; d_gene: -; v_gene: TRBV6-1; j_gene: TRBJ1-3; abundance: -
CDR3aa: CAITSETRITGELFF; CDR3nt: TGTGCCATCACTAGCGAGACTAGAATCACCGGGGAGCTGTTTTTT; d_gene: -; v_gene: TRBV10-3; j_gene: TRBJ2-2; abundance: many
CDR3aa: CASRPSANSYEQYF; CDR3nt: TGTGCCAGCAGGCCTAGCGCGAACTCCTACGAGCAGTACTTC; d_gene: -; v_gene: TRBV27; j_gene: TRBJ2-7; abundance: many
CDR3aa: CASSYLQRSQETQYF; CDR3nt: TGTGCCAGCAGCTACCTACAGAGAAGCCAAGAGACCCAGTACTTC; d_gene: -; v_gene: TRBV6-1; j_gene: TRBJ2-5; abundance: many
CDR3aa: CASSPYSTSGGGDTQYF; CDR3nt: TGTGCCAGCAGCCCCTATTCGACTAGCGGGGGGGGTGATACGCAGTATTTT; d_gene: TRBD2; v_gene: TRBV9; j_gene: TRBJ2-3; abundance: many
CDR3aa: CASSWGLAGGAYEQYF; CDR3nt: TGTGCCAGCAGCTGGGGACTAGCGGGAGGCGCCTACGAGCAGTACTTC; d_gene: TRBD2; v_gene: TRBV11-1; j_gene: TRBJ2-7; abundance: many
CDR3aa: CASSFSRDRAYF; CDR3nt: TGTGCCAGCAGTTTCTCAAGAGACAGGGCGTACTTC; d_gene: TRBD1; v_gene: TRBV28; j_gene: TRBJ2-5; abundance: few
CDR3aa: CASTALGEGTEAFF; CDR3nt: TGTGCCAGTACCGCCCTGGGTGAGGGCACTGAAGCTTTCTTT; d_gene: -; v_gene: TRBV19; j_gene: TRBJ1-1; abundance: many
CDR3aa: CASSYSQGDTGELFF; CDR3nt: TGTGCCAGCAGTTACTCACAGGGGGACACCGGGGAGCTGTTTTTT; d_gene: TRBD1; v_gene: TRBV6-5; j_gene: TRBJ2-2; abundance: many
CDR3aa: CASSLSGFNQPQHF; CDR3nt: TGTGCCAGCAGTTTATCAGGGTTTAATCAGCCCCAGCATTTT; d_gene: -; v_gene: TRBV27; j_gene: TRBJ1-5; abundance: many
CDR3aa: CSARGAMGTGWFYEQYF; CDR3nt: TGCAGTGCTAGAGGGGCTATGGGGACAGGGTGGTTCTACGAGCAGTACTTC; d_gene: TRBD1; v_gene: TRBV20-1; j_gene: TRBJ2-7; abundance: -
CDR3aa: CASSETGAWADNSPLHF; CDR3nt: TGTGCCAGCAGTGAAACAGGCGCCTGGGCCGATAATTCACCCCTCCACTTT; d_gene: -; v_gene: TRBV6-1; j_gene: TRBJ1-6; abundance: -
CDR3aa: CASRGQFPEGSNQPQHF; CDR3nt: TGTGCCAGCAGGGGACAGTTCCCTGAGGGAAGCAATCAGCCCCAGCATTTT; d_gene: TRBD1; v_gene: TRBV27; j_gene: TRBJ1-5; abundance: many